This T cell receptor beta chain was sequenced during a study of blood T cell repertoires in COVID-19. Study-wide context: COVID-19 samples collected from the United States, Italy and Spain covered acute and convalescent phases. PBMCs, B-cell-depleted T cells, or T cells were the source of the cDNA or gDNA that made up the material.

Authors' data handling: Reference gene primer amplification gave estimated nucleated cell counts. TCRdb keeps only in-frame clones here, not all; method: immunoSEQ multiplex PCR. V and J calls and clone size follow that table, whereas D and trimming were derived from the DNA. The table records about 45,000 clones, 88% of them present only once. With 4 bases clipped from V and 5 bases from J, the junction kept 9 bases outside the gene matches. Germline CDR1 SGHRS, CDR2 YFSETQ. The CDR3 runs to 16 residues. The chain combines TRBV5-1 with TRBJ2-1; 10 bases align to TRBD2. The sequence was collected from a human donor in a cohort sampled during active COVID-19. The sequenced material came from peripheral blood. This CDR3 is CASSPPGLASNNEQFF. The CDR3 coding sequence is TGCGCCAGCAGCCCACCGGGACTAGCGTCTAACAATGAGCAGTTCTTC. The full variable domain, with the rest looked up from reference TRBV5-1 and TRBJ2-1, is KAGVTQTPRYLIKTRGQQVTLSCSPISGHRSVSWYQQTPGQGLQFLFEYFSETQRNKGNFPGRFSGRQFSNSRSEMNVSTLELGDSALYLCASSPPGLASNNEQFFGPGTRLTVL.